This TCR beta chain was recorded in a study of identifying expanded T cells in peripheral blood (dated 2019 in TCRdb). At the level of the whole study: Technical replicates were generated by sequencing separate aliquots of the same genomic DNA pool, with four replicates compared pairwise.

No immune events such as infections were documented for the healthy donors during the collection period. Healthy-donor blood repertoires served as a training cohort to calibrate time-dependent variance in a beta-binomial model of T-cell clone differential abundance. There were roughly 10 healthy donors in the training cohort, of whom 3 were female and 7 were male. The donors were between roughly 25 and 70 years old, with an average age of approximately 47 years. Whole blood from each healthy donor was obtained from a commercial supplier and was collected at three time points roughly 13 days apart. Genomic DNA was extracted from unsorted whole blood for immunosequencing. The table lists this clone with a few counts. Its antigen remains unidentified. Base qualities are not at hand, and no much larger clone is one base apart. The immunoSEQ Assay, which relies on bias-controlled multiplex PCR amplification of genomic DNA, was used to profile TCRbeta CDR3 regions. In the original analysis: To quantify the absolute abundance of each unique TCRbeta CDR3 region, the sequences were collapsed and filtered. Differential abundance was tested with two models: a binomial (Fisher-equivalent) model and a beta-binomial model that adds time-dependent variance fitted from healthy donors. Clones with fewer than 5 combined templates were excluded, and clones with Benjamini-Hochberg FDR below 0.01 were called differentially abundant. In the beta-binomial model, variance was expressed as a function of the total template count across the two samples, in the form v = (b*log(k)+a)^2. Entries here come from immuneACCESS through TCRdb and include only in-frame sequences with V and J called. Some clones fail to appear in such tables; in the studies checked, an unresolved V gene covers under half of the shortfall, and the cause of the remainder is unknown. The DNA gave D and trimming, while V, J and clone size come from that table. Counted in this sample were roughly 63,000 clones; approximately 83% of them appeared once. The ten largest clones take up roughly 19% of the sample.

V is cut by 1 base and J by 4 bases, and the space between the germline ends is 14 bases. For CDR1 and CDR2, the germline V gene lists SGHAT and FQNNGV. Its CDR3 holds 16 amino acids, cysteine through phenylalanine. This entry keeps only the CDR3 DNA: 48 bases, framed from base 1. What the research found in general, with its limitations: Variance in clone template counts between approximately two-week samples significantly increased with total template count across all healthy donors. The authors expected biological variance in healthy repertoires might increase further over much longer intervals such as months to years. Between technical replicates the binomial model flagged approximately 1.3 differentially abundant clones, whereas over roughly two weeks the binomial model flagged about 15 and over about four weeks 19 to 20. Across all healthy-donor time intervals, the beta-binomial model significantly lowered both the number of clones called differentially abundant and the false-positive rate.

The sequence joins TRBV11-2 to TRBJ1-3; TRBD1 is a weak D gene call, 5 bases matching. The receptor's source is a person aged 18 to 70 in good health. The sequencing input was blood. Here is the DNA: TGTGCCAGCAGCTTAGTTGGGGGATCAGCGGGAAACACCATATATTTT. Its protein reads: CASSLVGGSAGNTIYF.